Below are 21 T cell receptor beta chains sequenced from a single sample in a study of control samples from healthy donors and cancer patients. Sequencing used immunoSEQ multiplex PCR; TCRdb keeps in-frame clones, though not all of them. This table holds fewer than 200,000 clones. Sequences were obtained from blood. All receptors derive from a woman aged 30 to 39 in good health.

The chain has TRBV3-1 (or the pseudogene TRBV3-2) and TRBJ1-3; D not resolved. The germline V and J ends were trimmed by 0 bases and 4 bases, with 13 bases remaining between them. The CDR3 has 16 residues. Germline loops: CDR1 LGHDT, CDR2 YNNKEL (reference sequence). The CDR3 nucleotides read TGTGCCAGCAGCCAAGAGTCCCAGGTCCCCGGAAACACCATATATTTT. It translates to CASSQESQVPGNTIYF.

The chain joins TRBV18 to TRBJ1-4; D perhaps matches TRBD1 (6 bases). Germline CDR1 KGHSH, CDR2 LQKENI. The CDR3 extends over 13 amino acids. V lost 4 bases to trimming and J lost 7 bases, with 10 bases between them. CDR3 sequence reads: CASSRGQSEKLFF. The CDR3 DNA sequence: TGTGCCAGCTCACGTGGACAGAGTGAAAAACTGTTTTTT.

This chain uses TRBV3-1 (or the pseudogene TRBV3-2) with TRBJ2-7; perhaps TRBD2 as D (5 bases). Germline-derived CDR1 and CDR2 are LGHDT and YNNKEL (reference sequence). CDR3 size: 12 residues. V was cut by 3 bases and J by 5 bases, with 8 bases left in between. In DNA, the CDR3 is TGTGCCAGCAGCCAGAGGGTCAACGAGCAGTACTTC. It translates to CASSQRVNEQYF.

The chain is built from TRBV28 and TRBJ2-7; D not certain. In germline, CDR1 is MDHEN, CDR2 SYDVKM. Trimming left V 3 bases short and J 3 bases short, with 12 bases between. This CDR3 contains 14 residues. This CDR3 is CASSLPFVRYEQYF. CDR3 sequence (DNA): TGTGCCAGCAGTTTGCCTTTCGTCCGCTACGAGCAGTACTTC.

The chain combines TRBV28 with TRBJ2-5, with 7 bases fitting TRBD1. The CDR3 has 16 amino acids. The germline V gene encodes CDR1 MDHEN and CDR2 SYDVKM. The V gene end was trimmed by 3 bases and the J gene end by 5 bases; junction bases not matched to a gene: 12. DNA of the CDR3: TGTGCCAGCAGTTTTACCCTCCGACAGGGTCGGGAGACCCAGTACTTC. It codes for CASSFTLRQGRETQYF.

The chain uses TRBV30 and TRBJ1-2; D is ambiguous. The ends were cut back, 0 bases at V and 8 bases at J, with 10 bases in the middle. The CDR3 has 12 amino acids. Looked up from germline, CDR1 is GTSNPN and CDR2 is SVGIG (reference sequence). This CDR3 reads CAWSVGPMGYTF. CDR3 DNA sequence: TGTGCCTGGAGTGTAGGGCCCATGGGCTACACCTTC.

Of note for this clone: The same CDR3 can be traced to other DNA sequences in this sample. V usage is TRBV18 and J usage is TRBJ1-1; D uncertain. Trimming stripped 3 bases from V and 1 base from J, with 6 bases between. This CDR3 region has 13 residues. The germline CDR1 and CDR2 sequences are KGHSH and LQKENI. The CDR3 loop is CASSPTENTEAFF. The DNA of the CDR3 is TGTGCCAGCTCACCGACGGAGAACACTGAAGCTTTCTTT.

DNA of the CDR3: TGTGCCAGCAGTTTCGGGCAGGGTCGTGGCTACACCTTC. As protein: CASSFGQGRGYTF. The gene calls are TRBV27 and TRBJ1-2; maybe TRBD1 (5 bases). V gave up 3 bases and J gave up 7 bases, with 12 bases separating them. The CDR3 extends over 13 amino acids. The germline V gene has CDR1 MNHEY and CDR2 SMNVEV (reference sequence).

This sequence joins TRBV4-1 and TRBJ2-7; TRBD2 matches at 7 bases. This CDR3 has 15 amino acids. The V and J ends lost 4 bases and 4 bases, in that order; junction bases with no gene match: 10. CDR1 MGHRA and CDR2 YSYEKL come from the germline V gene. The CDR3 protein is CASSPLEAGKYEQYF. The CDR3 DNA reads as TGCGCCAGCAGCCCGTTAGAAGCGGGGAAATACGAGCAGTACTTC.

The J gene is TRBJ1-2, the V gene TRBV15; TRBD1 matches 10 bases. With 2 bases clipped from V and 0 bases from J, the junction kept 9 bases outside the gene matches. The CDR3 runs to 18 residues. Looked up from germline, CDR1 is LNHNV and CDR2 is YYDKDF (reference sequence). The CDR3 region is CATSRSTGTGEANYGYTF. As DNA, the CDR3 is TGTGCCACCAGCAGATCAACCGGGACAGGGGAGGCTAACTATGGCTACACCTTC. Based on the CDR3 plus reference TRBV15 and TRBJ1-2, the full variable domain is DAMVIQNPRYQVTQFGKPVTLSCSQTLNHNVMYWYQQKSSQAPKLLFHYYDKDFNNEADTPDNFQSRRPNTSFCFLDIRSPGLGDTAMYLCATSRSTGTGEANYGYTFGSGTRLTVV.

V gene TRBV10-3 combines with J gene TRBJ2-1; a possible D gene is TRBD2 (6 bases). Germline-derived CDR1 and CDR2 are ENHRY and SYGVKD. This CDR3 has 14 residues. The V end was cut by 7 bases, the J end by 5 bases, with 15 bases between. CDR3 nucleotides: TGTGCCATCAAGGGGCTAGCGAAAAACAATGAGCAGTTCTTC. Its translation is CAIKGLAKNNEQFF.

The chain uses TRBV7-2 and TRBJ1-5; D remains unclear. The CDR3 loop spans 14 amino acids. Germline V gene data show CDR1 as SGHTA and CDR2 as FQGNSA. V lost 4 bases to trimming and J lost 2 bases, with 9 bases between them. The CDR3 loop reads CASSSFSGNQPQHF. In DNA form, the CDR3 reads TGTGCCAGCAGCTCGTTTTCGGGCAATCAGCCCCAGCATTTT. The entire variable domain, with the rest obtained from reference TRBV7-2 and TRBJ1-5, is as follows: GAGVSQSPSNKVTEKGKDVELRCDPISGHTALYWYRQSLGQGLEFLIYFQGNSAPDKSGLPSDRFSAERTGGSVSTLTIQRTQQEDSAVYLCASSSFSGNQPQHFGDGTRLSIL.

This sequence joins TRBV20-1 and TRBJ1-2; D uncertain. CDR1 and CDR2 (germline): DFQATT, SNEGSKA (reference sequence). The V and J ends lost 6 bases and 7 bases respectively, with 12 bases between them. The CDR3 is 11 amino acids. CDR3 loop: CSAPTVGGYTF. The CDR3 nucleotides are TGCAGTGCCCCGACCGTGGGTGGCTACACCTTC.

V and J are TRBV28 and TRBJ1-5; no clear D gene. Germline lookup yields CDR1 MDHEN and CDR2 SYDVKM. This CDR3 is 10 amino acids long. Trimming took off 7 bases at V and 10 bases at J, with 8 bases between the two ends. CDR3 sequence (DNA): TGTGCCAGCACGGATGGACCCCAGCATTTT. Translation gives CASTDGPQHF.

The gene calls are TRBV4-1 and TRBJ1-1; the D is unclear. The CDR3 sequence is 15 residues long. V gave up 1 base and J gave up 5 bases, with 14 bases separating them. CDR1 is MGHRA and CDR2 is YSYEKL in the germline V gene. CDR3 sequence reads: CASSQVLGLLTEAFF. As DNA, the CDR3 is TGCGCCAGCAGCCAAGTGTTGGGGTTGCTTACTGAAGCTTTCTTT.

The chain is built from TRBV4-1 and TRBJ2-2; a possible D gene is TRBD2 (6 bases). Germline CDR1 is MGHRA and CDR2 is YSYEKL. The V gene lost 1 base and the J gene lost 5 bases, with 14 bases spanning the gap. There are 16 residues in the CDR3. In DNA, the CDR3 is TGCGCCAGCAGCCAAGGGGCGGGGCGAAGGACCGGGGAGCTGTTTTTT. Its protein product is CASSQGAGRRTGELFF.

The chain recombines TRBV11-3 with TRBJ2-2, with a weak D call TRBD2 (6 bases). The germline V and J ends were trimmed by 8 bases and 6 bases, with 25 bases remaining between them. CDR3 size: 17 residues. Germline V gene lookup returns CDR1 SGHNT and CDR2 YENEEA. In nucleotides, the CDR3 is TGTGCCAGCTCGCTAGCGAGCCCGTACTTTACACCCGGGGAGCTGTTTTTT. Protein: CASSLASPYFTPGELFF.

The chain has TRBV4-1 and TRBJ1-3, with a weak D call TRBD1 (5 bases). Trimming took off 1 base at V and 4 bases at J, with 14 bases between the two ends. This CDR3 comprises 16 residues. Germline CDR1 is MGHRA and CDR2 is YSYEKL. Here the CDR3 reads CASSQVLWGNGNTIYF. The CDR3 DNA sequence: TGCGCCAGCAGCCAAGTTTTGTGGGGGAACGGAAACACCATATATTTT.

The V call is TRBV30, the J call TRBJ2-3; D call uncertain. Germline CDR1 is GTSNPN and CDR2 is SVGIG (reference sequence). CDR3 length: 13 residues. With 2 bases removed from V and 6 bases from J, the gap between germline ends came to 12 bases. CDR3 region: CAWSKTDWDTQYF. The CDR3 DNA follows: TGTGCCTGGAGTAAAACGGATTGGGATACGCAGTATTTT.

V and J are TRBV4-1 and TRBJ1-2; 7 bases are shared with TRBD1. The CDR3 extends over 16 amino acids. In germline, CDR1 is MGHRA, CDR2 YSYEKL. V dropped 0 bases and J dropped 0; count of bases not matched to a gene: 4. The CDR3 DNA follows: TGCGCCAGCAGCCAAGATAGGGACAGTACTAACTATGGCTACACCTTC. It is translated as CASSQDRDSTNYGYTF.

The V gene is TRBV27, the J gene TRBJ1-2, with TRBD1 matching over 8 bases. With 2 bases clipped from V and 4 bases from J, the junction kept 6 bases outside the gene matches. Per germline, CDR1 MNHEY and CDR2 SMNVEV (reference sequence). The CDR3 covers 15 residues. In DNA form, the CDR3 reads TGTGCCAGCAGTTTAGGACAGGGAGGATCCTATGGCTACACCTTC. Its protein product is CASSLGQGGSYGYTF.